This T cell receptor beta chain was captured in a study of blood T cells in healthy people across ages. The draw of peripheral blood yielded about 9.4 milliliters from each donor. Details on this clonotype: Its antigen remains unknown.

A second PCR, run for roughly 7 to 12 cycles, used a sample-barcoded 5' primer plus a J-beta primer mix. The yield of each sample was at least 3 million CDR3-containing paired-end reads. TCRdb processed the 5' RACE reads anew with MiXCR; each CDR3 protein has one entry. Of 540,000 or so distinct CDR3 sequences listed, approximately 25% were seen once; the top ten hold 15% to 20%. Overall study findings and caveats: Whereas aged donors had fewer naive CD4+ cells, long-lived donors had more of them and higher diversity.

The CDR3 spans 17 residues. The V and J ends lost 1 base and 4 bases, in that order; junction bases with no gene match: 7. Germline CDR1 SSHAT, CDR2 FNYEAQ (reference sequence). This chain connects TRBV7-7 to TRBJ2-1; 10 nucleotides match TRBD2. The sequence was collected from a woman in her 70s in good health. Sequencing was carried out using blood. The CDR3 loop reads CASSLDSGGLLYNEQFF. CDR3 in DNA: TGTGCCAGCAGCTTAGATAGCGGGGGGTTACTTTACAATGAGCAGTTCTTC. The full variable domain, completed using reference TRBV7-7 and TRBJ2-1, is GAGVSQSPRYKVTKRGQDVTLRCDPISSHATLYWYQQALGQGPEFLTYFNYEAQPDKSGLPSDRFSAERPEGSISTLTIQRTEQRDSAMYRCASSLDSGGLLYNEQFFGPGTRLTVL.